Listed below are T cell receptor beta chains from one sample, sequenced in a study of control samples from healthy donors and cancer patients. Method: immunoSEQ multiplex PCR; TCRdb's copy keeps in-frame clones and lacks some. The sample includes 100,000 to 150,000 clones, more than 75% of them seen just once. Material: blood. The receptors here all came from a man younger than 35 in good health. The CDR3 runs from the conserved cysteine through the conserved F or W. A D gene is named only where the DNA matches it firmly. Some rows mark clone size as missing; the rest say once, few, many or name a class of expanded clone.

v_gene,d_gene,j_gene,abundance,CDR3aa,CDR3nt
TRBV6-1,TRBD1,TRBJ1-2,NA,CASSESEGRGNYGYTF,TGTGCCAGCAGTGAAAGCGAAGGCAGGGGGAACTATGGCTACACCTTC
TRBV9,TRBD2,TRBJ2-1,many,CASSVGTSLNEQFF,TGTGCCAGCAGCGTGGGGACTAGCCTCAATGAGCAGTTCTTC
TRBV5-1,NA,TRBJ2-5,NA,CASSLAERTAAIRETQYF,TGCGCCAGCAGCTTGGCCGAAAGAACGGCCGCGATCCGGGAGACCCAGTACTTC
TRBV7-2,NA,TRBJ1-6,once,CASSRRQRIVTEPLHF,TGTGCCAGCAGCAGGCGACAAAGGATAGTAACTGAACCCCTCCACTTT
TRBV2,NA,TRBJ2-5,NA,CASRGRETQYF,TGTGCCAGCAGGGGGAGAGAGACCCAGTACTTC
TRBV19,TRBD1,TRBJ2-2,NA,CASSKDRDTGELFF,TGTGCCAGTAGTAAGGACAGGGACACCGGGGAGCTGTTTTTT
TRBV3-1/TRBV3-2,TRBD1,TRBJ1-2,NA,CASSQETGGFGYTF,TGTGCCAGCAGCCAAGAAACAGGGGGCTTTGGCTACACCTTC
TRBV7-9,NA,TRBJ2-1,NA,CASSLVQSSSSYNEQFF,TGTGCCAGCAGCTTAGTCCAGAGCTCGAGCTCCTACAATGAGCAGTTCTTC
TRBV19,TRBD1,TRBJ1-5,NA,CASSPGQGGWSQHF,TGTGCCAGTAGCCCGGGACAGGGCGGGTGGTCCCAGCATTTT
TRBV5-8,NA,TRBJ2-7,NA,CASSFEGLGEQYF,TGTGCCAGCAGCTTCGAGGGGCTAGGCGAGCAGTACTTC
TRBV14,NA,TRBJ2-7,NA,CASSHGSLFYEQYF,TGTGCCAGCAGCCACGGTTCTCTCTTCTACGAGCAGTACTTC
TRBV24-1,TRBD1,TRBJ1-2,NA,CATSDADREHGYTF,TGTGCCACCAGTGACGCCGACAGGGAGCATGGCTACACCTTC
TRBV4-2,TRBD1,TRBJ1-3,NA,CASSPGDRGHTIYF,TGTGCCAGCAGCCCGGGGGACAGGGGACACACCATATATTTT
TRBV5-1,NA,TRBJ1-6,NA,CASSLSGVDSPLHF,TGCGCCAGCAGCTTGTCCGGGGTGGATTCACCCCTCCACTTT
TRBV6-6,NA,TRBJ1-2,NA,CASSYPRAIFNYGYTF,TGTGCCAGCAGTTACCCGCGGGCCATTTTTAACTATGGCTACACCTTC
TRBV12-3/TRBV12-4,NA,TRBJ1-1,NA,CASSFWGTEAFF,TGTGCCAGCAGTTTCTGGGGTACTGAAGCTTTCTTT
TRBV20-1,NA,TRBJ1-2,once,CSASEKVMGNGYTF,TGCAGTGCTAGTGAGAAAGTTATGGGGAATGGCTACACCTTC
TRBV7-9,NA,TRBJ2-7,NA,CASSLKAAVYEQYF,TGTGCCAGCAGCTTAAAAGCGGCAGTCTACGAGCAGTACTTC
TRBV30,TRBD2,TRBJ2-3,NA,CAWRAMAGGADTQYF,TGTGCCTGGAGAGCGATGGCGGGAGGGGCAGATACGCAGTATTTT
TRBV14,NA,TRBJ1-2,NA,CASSPNTGNGYTF,TGTGCCAGCAGCCCGAACACAGGGAATGGCTACACCTTC
TRBV5-1,TRBD2,TRBJ2-1,NA,CASSLGGSLGNEQFF,TGCGCCAGCAGCTTAGGCGGGAGCTTGGGCAATGAGCAGTTCTTC
TRBV24-1,NA,TRBJ2-5,NA,CATSDPPPEETQYF,TGTGCCACCAGTGATCCGCCACCAGAAGAGACCCAGTACTTC
TRBV19,TRBD1,TRBJ1-5,NA,CASRSWTGVNQPQHF,TGTGCCAGTAGGTCCTGGACAGGGGTCAATCAGCCCCAGCATTTT
TRBV12-5,NA,TRBJ1-5,NA,CASGLNAPNQPQHF,TGTGCTAGTGGTTTGAATGCCCCCAATCAGCCCCAGCATTTT
TRBV7-8,TRBD2,TRBJ2-3,NA,CASSLGTSETDTQYF,TGTGCCAGCAGCTTAGGGACTAGCGAAACAGATACGCAGTATTTT
TRBV3-1/TRBV3-2,NA,TRBJ2-5,NA,CASSQDLGGRLETQYF,TGTGCCAGCAGCCAAGATTTGGGGGGACGGTTGGAGACCCAGTACTTC
TRBV19,NA,TRBJ1-1,NA,CASSTRVTEAFF,TGTGCCAGTAGTACAAGGGTAACTGAAGCTTTCTTT
TRBV24-1,TRBD2,TRBJ2-1,few,CAAGGSRDEQFF,TGTGCCGCCGGGGGGAGTAGGGATGAGCAGTTCTTC
TRBV2,NA,TRBJ1-2,once,CASSRGRVNYGYTF,TGTGCCAGCAGTAGGGGACGCGTTAACTATGGCTACACCTTC
TRBV7-3,TRBD1,TRBJ1-2,NA,CASSLTTGTGYDGYTF,TGTGCCAGCAGTTTAACGACGGGGACAGGGTATGATGGCTACACCTTC
TRBV5-1,NA,TRBJ2-3,NA,CASSLGRGGTDTQYF,TGCGCCAGCAGCTTGGGGCGGGGCGGCACAGATACGCAGTATTTT
TRBV11-2,NA,TRBJ2-7,NA,CASSFKGSYEQYF,TGTGCCAGCAGCTTTAAGGGATCCTACGAGCAGTACTTC
TRBV28,NA,TRBJ2-1,NA,CASSLARILYNEQFF,TGTGCCAGCAGTTTGGCGCGGATCCTTTACAATGAGCAGTTCTTC
TRBV5-6,TRBD2,TRBJ2-3,NA,CASSFLGTSGYTQYF,TGTGCCAGCAGCTTCCTCGGGACTAGCGGGTACACGCAGTATTTT
TRBV28,NA,TRBJ1-5,NA,CASSFWPGQQSLNQPQHF,TGTGCCAGCAGTTTTTGGCCAGGTCAACAATCGCTTAATCAGCCCCAGCATTTT
TRBV6-5,NA,TRBJ2-2,NA,CASRLAVPNTGELFF,TGTGCCAGCAGACTCGCAGTACCGAACACCGGGGAGCTGTTTTTT
TRBV6-2/TRBV6-3,TRBD2,TRBJ2-1,NA,CASSYSTLGLAVNEQFF,TGTGCCAGCAGTTACTCGACGCTGGGACTAGCAGTTAATGAGCAGTTCTTC
TRBV19,TRBD2,TRBJ2-1,few,CASNRGLAGGNEQFF,TGTGCCAGTAACCGAGGACTAGCGGGTGGGAATGAGCAGTTCTTC
TRBV27,TRBD1,TRBJ1-2,NA,CASSSRRKGAYYGYTF,TGTGCCAGCAGTTCCCGGAGGAAGGGGGCGTACTATGGCTACACCTTC
TRBV7-3,NA,TRBJ2-6,NA,CASSPRGGAGSGANVLTF,TGTGCCAGCAGCCCTCGAGGGGGGGCGGGCTCTGGGGCCAACGTCCTGACTTTC
TRBV28,TRBD1,TRBJ1-2,NA,CASLTTGDYGYTF,TGTGCCAGCCTTACAACAGGGGATTATGGCTACACCTTC
TRBV18,NA,TRBJ1-6,NA,CASSPEQGSSYNSPLHF,TGTGCCAGCTCACCGGAGCAGGGGAGCTCCTATAATTCACCCCTCCACTTT
TRBV6-5,NA,TRBJ2-1,NA,CASSYDRRSDEQFF,TGTGCCAGCAGTTACGACCGACGATCGGATGAGCAGTTCTTC
TRBV19,NA,TRBJ1-5,NA,CASKVTEADHQPQHF,TGTGCCAGTAAGGTCACTGAGGCGGACCATCAGCCCCAGCATTTT
TRBV10-3,TRBD1,TRBJ1-5,NA,CATGQGNQPQHF,TGTGCCACAGGACAGGGCAATCAGCCCCAGCATTTT
TRBV3-1/TRBV3-2,NA,TRBJ2-1,NA,CASSPRTGLKRDEQFF,TGTGCCAGCAGCCCCCGAACTGGTTTAAAGCGCGATGAGCAGTTCTTC
TRBV11-3,NA,TRBJ1-1,once,CASGAAPDTEAFF,TGTGCCAGCGGGGCGGCTCCGGACACTGAAGCTTTCTTT
TRBV12-5,TRBD2,TRBJ2-1,NA,CASGQELAGIVNEQFF,TGTGCTAGTGGCCAAGAACTAGCGGGAATAGTCAATGAGCAGTTCTTC
TRBV24-1,NA,TRBJ2-5,NA,CATSDLGSKETQYF,TGTGCCACCAGTGATTTGGGATCAAAAGAGACCCAGTACTTC
TRBV7-2,TRBD2,TRBJ2-5,NA,CASSLDSGRASETQYF,TGTGCCAGCAGCTTAGATAGCGGGAGGGCCTCAGAGACCCAGTACTTC
TRBV6-4,TRBD2,TRBJ2-1,NA,CASSDSLAGAHEQFF,TGTGCCAGCAGTGACTCACTAGCGGGAGCACATGAGCAGTTCTTC
TRBV27,TRBD1,TRBJ1-2,once,CASSPQTGVTSNYGYTF,TGTGCCAGCAGTCCCCAGACAGGGGTCACCTCTAACTATGGCTACACCTTC